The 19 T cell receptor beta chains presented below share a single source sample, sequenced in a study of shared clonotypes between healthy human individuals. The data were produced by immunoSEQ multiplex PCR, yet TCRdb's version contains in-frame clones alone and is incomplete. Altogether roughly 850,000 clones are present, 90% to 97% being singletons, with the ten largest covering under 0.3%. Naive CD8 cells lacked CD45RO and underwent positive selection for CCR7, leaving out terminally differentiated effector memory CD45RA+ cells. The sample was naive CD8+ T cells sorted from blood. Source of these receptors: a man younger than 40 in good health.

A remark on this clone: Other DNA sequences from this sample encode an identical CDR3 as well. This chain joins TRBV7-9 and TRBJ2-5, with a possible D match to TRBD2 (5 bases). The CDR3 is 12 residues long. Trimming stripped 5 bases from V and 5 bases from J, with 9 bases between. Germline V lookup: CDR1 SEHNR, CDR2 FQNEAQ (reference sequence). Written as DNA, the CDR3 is TGTGCCAGCAGCGGCGGCGGGGAGACCCAGTACTTC. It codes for CASSGGGETQYF.

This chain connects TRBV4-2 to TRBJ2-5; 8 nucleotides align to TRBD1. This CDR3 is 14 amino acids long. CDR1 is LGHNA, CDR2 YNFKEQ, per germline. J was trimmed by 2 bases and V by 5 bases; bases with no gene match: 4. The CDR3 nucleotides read TGTGCCAGCAGCGCGTACAGGGGGCAAGAGACCCAGTACTTC. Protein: CASSAYRGQETQYF.

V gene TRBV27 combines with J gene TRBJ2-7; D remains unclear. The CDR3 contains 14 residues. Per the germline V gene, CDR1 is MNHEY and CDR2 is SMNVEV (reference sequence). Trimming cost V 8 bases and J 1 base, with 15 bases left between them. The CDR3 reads CASAPLGTSYEQYF. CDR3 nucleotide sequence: TGTGCCAGCGCACCCCTCGGCACATCCTACGAGCAGTACTTC.

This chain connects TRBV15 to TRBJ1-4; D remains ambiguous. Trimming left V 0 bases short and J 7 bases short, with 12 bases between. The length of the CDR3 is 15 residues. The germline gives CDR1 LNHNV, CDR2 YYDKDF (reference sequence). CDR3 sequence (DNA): TGTGCCACCAGCAGAGATACTGGGCTGGGTGAAAAACTGTTTTTT. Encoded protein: CATSRDTGLGEKLFF.

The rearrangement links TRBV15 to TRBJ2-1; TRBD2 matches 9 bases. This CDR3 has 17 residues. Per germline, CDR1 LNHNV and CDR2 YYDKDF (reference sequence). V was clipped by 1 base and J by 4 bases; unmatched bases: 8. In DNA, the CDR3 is TGTGCCACCAGCAGAGGGCGCATGACTAGCGGTTACAATGAGCAGTTCTTC. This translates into CATSRGRMTSGYNEQFF. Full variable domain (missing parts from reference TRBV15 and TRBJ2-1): DAMVIQNPRYQVTQFGKPVTLSCSQTLNHNVMYWYQQKSSQAPKLLFHYYDKDFNNEADTPDNFQSRRPNTSFCFLDIRSPGLGDTAMYLCATSRGRMTSGYNEQFFGPGTRLTVL.

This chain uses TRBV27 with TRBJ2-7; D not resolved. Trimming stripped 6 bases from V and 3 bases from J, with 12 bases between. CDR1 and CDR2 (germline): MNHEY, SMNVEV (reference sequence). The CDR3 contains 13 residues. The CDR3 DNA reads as TGTGCCAGCAGCGCAAGGTGGAGCTACGAGCAGTACTTC. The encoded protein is CASSARWSYEQYF.

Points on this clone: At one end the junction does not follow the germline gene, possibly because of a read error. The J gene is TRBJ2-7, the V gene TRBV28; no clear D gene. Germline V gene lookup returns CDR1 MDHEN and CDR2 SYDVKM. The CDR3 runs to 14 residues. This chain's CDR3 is CARSSTAPPYEQYF. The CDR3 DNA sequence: TGTGCCAGGAGTTCCACAGCGCCACCCTACGAGCAGTACTTC.

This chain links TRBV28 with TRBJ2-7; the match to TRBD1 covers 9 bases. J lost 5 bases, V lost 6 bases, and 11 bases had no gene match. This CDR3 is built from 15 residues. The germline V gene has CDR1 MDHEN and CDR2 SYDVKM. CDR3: CASRHLGDRVNEQYF. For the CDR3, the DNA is TGTGCCAGCAGGCACTTGGGGGACAGGGTCAACGAGCAGTACTTC.

The CDR3 is CASSLGTGGSWIGTEAFF. The DNA of the CDR3 is TGTGCCAGCAGTCTTGGGACAGGGGGAAGTTGGATTGGTACTGAAGCTTTCTTT. J is TRBJ1-1 and V is TRBV27; 11 bases map to TRBD1. The CDR3 contains 18 residues. Germline V gives CDR1 MNHEY, CDR2 SMNVEV (reference sequence). Trimming removed 5 bases from V and 5 bases from J; junction bases left unmatched: 16.

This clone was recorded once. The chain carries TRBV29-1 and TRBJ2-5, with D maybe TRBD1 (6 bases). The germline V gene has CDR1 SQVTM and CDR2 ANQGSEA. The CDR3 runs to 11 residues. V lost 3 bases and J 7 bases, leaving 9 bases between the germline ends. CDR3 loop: CSVEKGGTQYF. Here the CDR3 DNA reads TGCAGCGTTGAGAAAGGGGGGACCCAGTACTTC.

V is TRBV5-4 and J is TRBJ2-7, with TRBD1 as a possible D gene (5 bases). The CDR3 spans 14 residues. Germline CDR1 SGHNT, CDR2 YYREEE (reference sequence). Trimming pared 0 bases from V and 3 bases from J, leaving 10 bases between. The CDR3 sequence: CASSLAETVYEQYF. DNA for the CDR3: TGTGCCAGCAGCTTGGCGGAGACAGTCTACGAGCAGTACTTC.

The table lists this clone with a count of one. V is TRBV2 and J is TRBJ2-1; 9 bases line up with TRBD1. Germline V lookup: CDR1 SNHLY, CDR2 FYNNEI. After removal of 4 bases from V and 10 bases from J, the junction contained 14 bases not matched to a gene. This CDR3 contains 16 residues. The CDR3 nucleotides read TGTGCCAGCAGTGGGGACAGGGAGAAGGGCCTGGGGGAGCAGTTCTTC. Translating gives CASSGDREKGLGEQFF.

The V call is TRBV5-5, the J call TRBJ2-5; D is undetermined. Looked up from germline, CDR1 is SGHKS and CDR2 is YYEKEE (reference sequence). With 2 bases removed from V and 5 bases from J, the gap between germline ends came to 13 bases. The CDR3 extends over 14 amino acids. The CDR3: CASSLHGLDETQYF. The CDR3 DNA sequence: TGTGCCAGCAGCTTACATGGGTTGGACGAGACCCAGTACTTC.

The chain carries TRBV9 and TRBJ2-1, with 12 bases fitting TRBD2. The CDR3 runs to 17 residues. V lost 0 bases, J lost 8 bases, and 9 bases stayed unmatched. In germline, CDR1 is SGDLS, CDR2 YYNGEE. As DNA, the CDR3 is TGTGCCAGCAGCGTAGGACTAGCGGGAGTCGTTTTGGATGAGCAGTTCTTC. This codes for CASSVGLAGVVLDEQFF.

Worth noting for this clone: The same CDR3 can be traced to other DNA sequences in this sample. In nucleotides, the CDR3 is TGTGCCAGCAGCGTAGTAGGGACAGATACGCAGTATTTT. Its translation is CASSVVGTDTQYF. The chain combines TRBV9 with TRBJ2-3, with D hard to call. Germline CDR1 and CDR2: SGDLS and YYNGEE. Trimming pared 0 bases from V and 3 bases from J, leaving 5 bases between. The CDR3 covers 13 residues.

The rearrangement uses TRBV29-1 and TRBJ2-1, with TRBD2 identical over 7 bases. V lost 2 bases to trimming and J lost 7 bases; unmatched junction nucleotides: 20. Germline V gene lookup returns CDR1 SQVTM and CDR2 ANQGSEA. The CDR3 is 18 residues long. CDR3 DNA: TGCAGCGTTGAAAGTACGTCCGTGGGGAGGGCCGGTAGGAATGAGCAGTTCTTC. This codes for CSVESTSVGRAGRNEQFF.

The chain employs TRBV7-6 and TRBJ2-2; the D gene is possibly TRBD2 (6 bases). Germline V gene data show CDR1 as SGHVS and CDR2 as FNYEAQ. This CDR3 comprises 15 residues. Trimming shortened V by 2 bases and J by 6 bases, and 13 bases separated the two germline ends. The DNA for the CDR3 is TGTGCCAGCAGCTTACCGGGGGAGTCCTCCGGGGAGCTGTTTTTT. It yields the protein CASSLPGESSGELFF.

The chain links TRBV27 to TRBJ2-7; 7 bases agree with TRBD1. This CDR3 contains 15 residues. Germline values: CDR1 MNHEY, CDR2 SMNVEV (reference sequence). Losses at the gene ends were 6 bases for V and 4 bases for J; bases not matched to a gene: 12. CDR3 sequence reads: CASSPGQASSYEQYF. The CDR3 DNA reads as TGTGCCAGCAGCCCAGGACAGGCCTCATCGTACGAGCAGTACTTC.

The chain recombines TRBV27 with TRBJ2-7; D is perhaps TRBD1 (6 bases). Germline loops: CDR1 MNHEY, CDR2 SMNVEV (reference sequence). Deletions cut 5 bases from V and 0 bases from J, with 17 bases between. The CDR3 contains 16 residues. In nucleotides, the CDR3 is TGTGCCAGCAGTCCCCCCCCGACAGGAAGCTCCTACGAGCAGTACTTC. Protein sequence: CASSPPPTGSSYEQYF.